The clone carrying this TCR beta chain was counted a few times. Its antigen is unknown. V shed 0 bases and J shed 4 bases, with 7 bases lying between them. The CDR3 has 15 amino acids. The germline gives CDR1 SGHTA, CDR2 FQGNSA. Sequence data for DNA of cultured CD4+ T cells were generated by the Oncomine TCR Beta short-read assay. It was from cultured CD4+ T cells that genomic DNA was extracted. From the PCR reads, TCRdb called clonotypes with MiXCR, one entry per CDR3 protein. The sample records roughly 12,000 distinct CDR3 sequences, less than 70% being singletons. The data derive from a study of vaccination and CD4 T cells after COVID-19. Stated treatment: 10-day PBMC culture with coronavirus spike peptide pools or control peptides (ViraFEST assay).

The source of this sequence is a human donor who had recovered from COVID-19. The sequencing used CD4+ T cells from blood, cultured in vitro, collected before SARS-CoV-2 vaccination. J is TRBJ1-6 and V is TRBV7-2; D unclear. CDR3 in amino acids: CASSLASAYNSPLHF. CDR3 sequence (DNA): TGTGCCAGCAGCTTAGCATCCGCTTATAATTCACCCCTCCACTTT.